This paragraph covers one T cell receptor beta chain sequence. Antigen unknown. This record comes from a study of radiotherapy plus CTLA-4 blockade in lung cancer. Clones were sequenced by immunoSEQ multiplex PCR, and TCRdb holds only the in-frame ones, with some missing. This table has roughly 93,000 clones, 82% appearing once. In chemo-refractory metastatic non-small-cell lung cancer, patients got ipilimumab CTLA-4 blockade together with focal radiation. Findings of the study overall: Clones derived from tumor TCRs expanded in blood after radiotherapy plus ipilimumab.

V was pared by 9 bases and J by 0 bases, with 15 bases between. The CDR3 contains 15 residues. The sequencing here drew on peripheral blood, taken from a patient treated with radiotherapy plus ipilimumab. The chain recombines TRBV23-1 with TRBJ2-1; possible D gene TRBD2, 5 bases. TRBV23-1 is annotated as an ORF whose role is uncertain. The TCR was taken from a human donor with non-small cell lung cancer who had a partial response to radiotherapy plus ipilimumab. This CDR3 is CARERAGVSYNEQFF. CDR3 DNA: TGCGCCAGGGAGAGGGCGGGCGTCTCCTACAATGAGCAGTTCTTC.